Below are 6 T cell receptor beta chains sequenced from a single sample in a study of T cells after yellow fever vaccination. TCRdb itself ran the 5' RACE reads through MiXCR, one entry per CDR3 protein. The sample consists of roughly 45,000 distinct CDR3 sequences, around 6.4% of them appearing once. The starting material was PBMCs, either bulk or a sorted T-cell subset (CD4+, CD8+, memory, or dextramer-sorted; not recorded which), obtained 45 days after the yellow fever booster vaccination. These receptors originate from a man aged 30 to 39 who received the YFV17D yellow fever vaccine.

The gene calls are TRBV12-3 or TRBV12-4 and TRBJ1-5; no clear D gene. The CDR3 sequence is 14 residues long. Trimming took off 2 bases at V and 7 bases at J, with 12 bases between the two ends. The chain's CDR3 is CASSLMRAHQPQHF. The DNA of the CDR3 is TGTGCCAGCAGTTTAATGAGGGCCCACCAGCCCCAGCATTTT.

This clonotype was recorded at least ten times. This chain links TRBV5-6 with TRBJ2-3; D might be TRBD2 (6 bases). V dropped 4 bases and J dropped 2 bases, with 14 bases sitting between them. The CDR3 is 15 amino acids. Germline values: CDR1 SGHDT, CDR2 YYEEEE. CDR3 amino acids: CASSDAGTPTDTQYF. CDR3 DNA: TGTGCCAGCAGCGATGCCGGGACTCCCACAGATACGCAGTATTTT.

This clonotype showed up many times. The chain has TRBV20-1 and TRBJ2-1; 12 bases match TRBD2. This CDR3 spans 16 amino acids. Trimming cost V 1 base and J 8 bases; bases outside gene matches: 9. Looked up from germline, CDR1 is DFQATT and CDR2 is SNEGSKA (reference sequence). The CDR3 here is CSARGRPSGRADEQFF. The CDR3, as DNA: TGCAGTGCTAGAGGACGGCCTAGCGGGAGGGCTGATGAGCAGTTCTTC.

The chain uses TRBV12-3 or TRBV12-4 and TRBJ2-1, with 15 bases aligning to TRBD2. V lost 6 bases to trimming and J lost 10 bases; unmatched junction nucleotides: 10. The CDR3 runs to 16 residues. The CDR3 DNA is TGTGCCAGCAGCCCAGGACTAGCGGGAGGGCCAAGAGAGCAGTTCTTC. Its translation: CASSPGLAGGPREQFF.

This clonotype was seen more than once but under ten times. J is TRBJ2-3 and V is TRBV20-1; TRBD1 aligns across 9 bases. CDR1 DFQATT and CDR2 SNEGSKA come from the germline V gene (reference sequence). V was clipped by 1 base and J by 2 bases; unmatched bases: 4. The CDR3 totals 15 residues. CDR3 nucleotide sequence: TGCAGTGCTAGAGCAACAGGGGGCTACACAGATACGCAGTATTTT. This translates into CSARATGGYTDTQYF.

This clonotype was found many times. This chain links TRBV28 with TRBJ1-6; D not certain. The CDR3 is made up of 14 amino acids. The V gene's germline CDR1 is MDHEN and CDR2 SYDVKM. V was shortened by 4 bases and J by 10 bases, with 14 bases between the two germline ends. This CDR3 reads CASSSWTAESPLHF. The CDR3 coding sequence is TGTGCCAGCAGTTCTTGGACGGCGGAGTCACCCCTCCACTTT.